This TCR beta chain was sequenced in a study of T-cell reconstitution after alpha-beta-depleted transplantation in children. Study findings and constraints: It was newly produced T cells that mostly accounted for T-cell counts and diversity one year after transplant. Diversity of TCRbeta at day 60 was high in some patients, arising from surviving recipient T cells and thymic progenitors. Roughly two months post-transplant, alpha-beta T cells reportedly originated from several hundred graft clones that had expanded.

This CDR3 contains 14 residues. Trimming removed 5 bases at V and 0 bases at J, with 12 bases between. The V gene's germline CDR1 is SGHRS and CDR2 YFSETQ. For TCRbeta, the library was prepared with unique molecular identifiers. MiXCR, run by TCRdb on the PCR reads, gives a single entry per CDR3 protein. The data show around 420,000 distinct CDR3 sequences, around 16% seen once. This clonotype was seen a handful of times. Its antigen is unidentified. The sample here was PBMCs, mostly from graft donor cells, taken 360 days after TCRalphabeta/CD19-depleted stem cell transplant. This rearrangement joins TRBV5-1 to TRBJ2-7, with D perhaps TRBD1 or TRBD2 (5 bases each). The TCR comes from a boy less than two years old who had a stem cell transplant for Wiskott-Aldrich syndrome, so the T cells may come from the graft donor. The CDR3 loop reads CASRPWGSSYEQYF. CDR3 coding DNA: TGCGCCAGCAGACCCTGGGGGAGCTCCTACGAGCAGTACTTC.